This T cell receptor (beta chain) appears in the sequencing data of a study of blood T cell repertoires in COVID-19. Whole-study context: Material from acute and convalescent COVID-19 was sourced from the United States, Italy and Spain. T cells, B-cell-depleted T cells, or PBMCs supplied cDNA or gDNA.

How the authors handled the data: Reference gene primer amplification in the assay estimated nucleated cell counts. Produced via immunoSEQ multiplex PCR; TCRdb's table is partial and in-frame only. That table supplies the V and J calls and clone size; D and trimming were determined from the DNA. This sample has some 400,000 clones; 90% occur once, and the top ten carry 5% to 8.5%. From germline, CDR1 is MNHEY and CDR2 SVGAGI. Trimming took 6 bases from V and 2 from J; bases not matched to a gene: 9. This CDR3 has 15 residues. The sequencing input was peripheral blood. J is TRBJ1-2 and V is TRBV6-5, with 7 bases that match TRBD1. This receptor was taken from a man younger than 35 with active or convalescent COVID-19. As DNA, the CDR3 is TGTGCCAGCAGGGGGACAGCGAAAATCAACTATGGCTACACCTTC. Translation gives CASRGTAKINYGYTF.